One sample yielded the 23 T cell receptor beta chains listed below, sequenced in a study of cytomegalovirus exposure and HLA in healthy donors. Profiled with immunoSEQ multiplex PCR; TCRdb holds only in-frame clones, not every one. This table has about 75,000 clones, 70% to 90% appearing once. Source material: PBMCs. The source of these receptors is a man younger than 45 in good health and CMV-seronegative.

This chain connects TRBV5-1 to TRBJ2-5; D gene ambiguous. Germline CDR1 SGHRS, CDR2 YFSETQ. This CDR3 spans 13 amino acids. The germline V and J ends were trimmed by 0 bases and 2 bases, with 5 bases remaining between them. In DNA, the CDR3 is TGCGCCAGCAGCTTGGGTCCACAAGAGACCCAGTACTTC. Encoded protein: CASSLGPQETQYF.

The CDR3 is CASSYGELKPQHF. CDR3 sequence (DNA): TGTGCCAGCAGCTACGGGGAACTAAAGCCCCAGCATTTT. The chain links TRBV7-8 to TRBJ1-5; no clear D. Germline values: CDR1 SGHVS, CDR2 FQNEAQ. This CDR3 contains 13 residues. Trimming cost V 4 bases and J 8 bases, with 12 bases left between them.

This chain connects TRBV5-1 to TRBJ2-2; TRBD1 aligns across 8 bases. V gave up 4 bases and J gave up 1 base; unmatched junction bases: 3. Germline V gene sequence: CDR1 SGHRS, CDR2 YFSETQ. The CDR3 contains 15 residues. CDR3 DNA: TGCGCCAGCAGCCCGGGACAGGAGAACACCGGGGAGCTGTTTTTT. Translation: CASSPGQENTGELFF.

The chain links TRBV6-5 to TRBJ1-1, with TRBD1 matching 7 bases. Germline V gene sequence: CDR1 MNHEY, CDR2 SVGAGI. This CDR3 spans 14 amino acids. V was clipped by 6 bases and J by 6 bases; unmatched bases: 10. The CDR3 nucleotides read TGTGCCAGCAGCCCAGGGGGGACCCGAGCTGAAGCTTTCTTT. It translates to CASSPGGTRAEAFF.

The V gene is TRBV19, the J gene TRBJ2-5; 7 bases are shared with TRBD2. The CDR3 has 15 amino acids. Germline V gives CDR1 LNHDA, CDR2 SQIVND (reference sequence). V was clipped by 6 bases and J by 4 bases; unmatched bases: 11. CDR3 sequence: CASRREGRPGETQYF. In DNA, the CDR3 is TGTGCCAGTAGGAGGGAGGGCCGACCCGGAGAGACCCAGTACTTC.

The chain joins TRBV10-3 to TRBJ1-5; tentatively, D is TRBD1 (5 bases). Germline CDR1 reads ENHRY; CDR2 reads SYGVKD. V lost 5 bases and J 4 bases, leaving 18 bases between the germline ends. This CDR3 has 16 amino acids. This CDR3 is CAISPSGGVGNQPQHF. DNA of the CDR3: TGTGCCATCAGTCCCTCGGGAGGGGTTGGGAATCAGCCCCAGCATTTT.

CDR3 sequence reads: CASSAGTSGVYEQYV. DNA of the CDR3: TGTGCCAGTAGTGCCGGGACTAGCGGGGTCTACGAGCAGTACGTC. This chain links TRBV19 with TRBJ2-7; TRBD2 matches 13 bases. Germline-derived CDR1 and CDR2 are LNHDA and SQIVND (reference sequence). This CDR3 region has 15 residues. V trimming: 5 bases; J trimming: 3 bases; junction bases outside the gene matches: 4.

The CDR3 region is CASSLVETGANVLTF. CDR3 nucleotide sequence: TGTGCCAGCAGCTTAGTAGAAACTGGGGCCAACGTCCTGACTTTC. The chain employs TRBV7-3 and TRBJ2-6; D call uncertain. Between the trimmed V and J ends, which lost 2 bases and 2 bases, there was a span of 7 bases. Germline CDR1 reads SGHTA; CDR2 reads FQGTGA. This CDR3 is built from 15 residues. The complete variable domain, with remaining parts taken from reference TRBV7-3 and TRBJ2-6, reads GAGVSQTPSNKVTEKGKYVELRCDPISGHTALYWYRQSLGQGPEFLIYFQGTGAADDSGLPNDRFFAVRPEGSVSTLKIQRTERGDSAVYLCASSLVETGANVLTFGAGSRLTVL.

This clone has a handful of counts. Other DNA sequences from this sample encode an identical CDR3 as well. The V gene is TRBV2, the J gene TRBJ2-2; D may be TRBD2 (6 bases). The CDR3 length is 13 residues. CDR1 SNHLY and CDR2 FYNNEI come from the germline V gene. V lost 6 bases and J 4 bases, leaving 9 bases between the germline ends. CDR3 nucleotides: TGTGCCAGCAGGCGGGAAAGCACCGGGGAGCTGTTTTTT. This translates into CASRRESTGELFF.

The genes are TRBV6-5 and TRBJ1-2; D is undetermined. From germline, CDR1 is MNHEY and CDR2 SVGAGI. The V gene lost 9 bases and the J gene lost 4 bases, with 12 bases spanning the gap. This CDR3 contains 12 residues. As DNA, the CDR3 is TGTGCCAGGCCGACTAAGCCCTATGGCTACACCTTC. It encodes CARPTKPYGYTF.

The V call is TRBV6-6, the J call TRBJ1-2, with 8 bases aligning to TRBD1. The CDR3 has 16 amino acids. The J segment lost 2 bases and the V segment lost 5 bases, leaving 10 bases of the junction unmatched. Germline CDR1 reads MNHNY; CDR2 reads SVGAGI (reference sequence). The CDR3 reads CASSNHGQGSNYGYTF. CDR3 sequence (DNA): TGTGCCAGCAGTAACCACGGACAGGGATCGAACTATGGCTACACCTTC.

The rearrangement links TRBV7-9 to TRBJ1-5; TRBD1 matches at 7 bases. V shed 3 bases, J shed 1 base, and the junction held 9 bases outside the gene matches. The length of the CDR3 is 17 residues. CDR1 is SEHNR, CDR2 FQNEAQ, per germline (reference sequence). The CDR3 nucleotides are TGTGCCAGCAGCTTCGGGACAGCTGAGTGGAGCAATCAGCCCCAGCATTTT. Its translation: CASSFGTAEWSNQPQHF.

The CDR3: CASSPIPGGTEAFF. The CDR3, as DNA: TGTGCCAGCTCACCTATTCCGGGAGGGACTGAAGCTTTCTTT. V and J are TRBV18 and TRBJ1-1, with D uncertain. The CDR3 sequence is 14 residues long. Germline CDR1 is KGHSH and CDR2 is LQKENI. Trimming pared 3 bases from V and 5 bases from J, leaving 13 bases between.

This clone has a single count. The gene calls are TRBV9 and TRBJ2-1; D perhaps matches TRBD2 (5 bases). With 0 bases removed from V and 5 bases from J, the gap between germline ends came to 6 bases. Germline V gene data show CDR1 as SGDLS and CDR2 as YYNGEE. There are 13 residues in the CDR3. The CDR3 here is CASSVGADNEQFF. The CDR3 nucleotides are TGTGCCAGCAGCGTAGGAGCGGACAATGAGCAGTTCTTC.

The rearrangement uses TRBV11-2 and TRBJ1-4; a weak D match, TRBD1 (5 bases). Germline V lookup: CDR1 SGHAT, CDR2 FQNNGV. The ends were cut back, 3 bases at V and 11 bases at J, with 16 bases in the middle. CDR3 length: 14 residues. CDR3 residues: CASSLRDGGRKLFF. The CDR3 nucleotides read TGTGCCAGCAGCTTGCGGGACGGAGGGCGGAAACTGTTTTTT. The full variable domain, its missing parts supplied by reference TRBV11-2 and TRBJ1-4, is EAGVAQSPRYKIIEKRQSVAFWCNPISGHATLYWYQQILGQGPKLLIQFQNNGVVDDSQLPKDRFSAERLKGVDSTLKIQPAKLEDSAVYLCASSLRDGGRKLFFGSGTQLSVL.

The gene calls are TRBV13 and TRBJ2-2; D perhaps matches TRBD1 (6 bases). Germline assignment: CDR1 PRHDT and CDR2 FYEKMQ (reference sequence). The CDR3 sequence is 14 residues long. The ends were cut back, 6 bases at V and 4 bases at J, with 12 bases in the middle. The CDR3 here is CASRPLGGTGELFF. As DNA, the CDR3 is TGTGCCAGCAGGCCACTAGGGGGCACCGGGGAGCTGTTTTTT.

CDR3 DNA sequence: TGTGCCAGCAGCTCGACGACACCGAACACTGAAGCTTTCTTT. This sequence encodes CASSSTTPNTEAFF. V and J are TRBV6-5 and TRBJ1-1, with D uncertain. Trimming stripped 6 bases from V and 1 base from J, with 12 bases between. This CDR3 contains 14 residues. Germline V CDR1 and CDR2: MNHEY, SVGAGI.

The V and J genes are TRBV2 and TRBJ1-5; possibly TRBD1 for D (6 bases). Germline loops: CDR1 SNHLY, CDR2 FYNNEI. The length of the CDR3 is 16 residues. V shed 8 bases and J shed 0 bases, with 17 bases lying between them. The CDR3 sequence is CASRQPGDPSNQPQHF. The CDR3, as DNA: TGTGCCAGCCGCCAACCAGGGGACCCTAGCAATCAGCCCCAGCATTTT.

This chain uses TRBV7-2 with TRBJ2-2, with a possible D match to TRBD1 (5 bases). In germline, CDR1 is SGHTA, CDR2 FQGNSA. CDR3 length equals 15 residues. V lost 2 bases and J 2 bases, leaving 9 bases between the germline ends. The CDR3 reads CASSLQGPNTGELFF. The DNA for the CDR3 is TGTGCCAGCAGCTTACAGGGTCCTAACACCGGGGAGCTGTTTTTT.

The chain recombines TRBV27 with TRBJ2-2; TRBD1 might be the D (5 bases). Trimming took 2 bases from V and 7 from J, leaving 17 bases between them. Germline V CDR1 and CDR2: MNHEY, SMNVEV (reference sequence). This CDR3 contains 16 residues. This CDR3 reads CASSLSRTKRGGELFF. CDR3 coding DNA: TGTGCCAGCAGTTTAAGTAGAACCAAAAGGGGCGGGGAGCTGTTTTTT.

The gene calls are TRBV6-6 and TRBJ2-3; TRBD2 agrees at 9 bases. V was clipped by 2 bases and J by 4 bases; unmatched bases: 4. The CDR3 consists of 15 residues. CDR1 MNHNY and CDR2 SVGAGI come from the germline V gene (reference sequence). CDR3 in DNA: TGTGCCAGCAGTTACGTAGCGGGAGTAGCAGATACGCAGTATTTT. Translated: CASSYVAGVADTQYF.

Written as DNA, the CDR3 is TGTGCCAGCAGTGAACAAAGCACAGATACGCAGTATTTT. Its protein product is CASSEQSTDTQYF. V and J are TRBV2 and TRBJ2-3; no reliable D call. CDR3 size: 13 residues. V lost 2 bases to trimming and J lost 0 bases, with 3 bases between them. Germline V gene sequence: CDR1 SNHLY, CDR2 FYNNEI.

The chain recombines TRBV28 with TRBJ1-5, with D hard to call. This CDR3 contains 15 residues. CDR1 and CDR2 (germline): MDHEN, SYDVKM. Trimming took 7 bases from V and 3 from J, leaving 16 bases between them. CDR3 nucleotide sequence: TGTGCCAGCACCCAGGTTAATGGACTCAATCAGCCCCAGCATTTT. It specifies CASTQVNGLNQPQHF.